The 23 T cell receptor beta chains below were found in one sample sequenced in a study of human T cells and chemical hapten exposure. One entry per CDR3 protein results from TCRdb running MiXCR on the RACE reads. The sample has approximately 89,000 distinct CDR3 sequences, about 9.4% seen once; the top ten hold roughly 2.4%. Time point denoted: patch test 2, 6 weeks after DPC sensitization. Treatment given: therapeutic diphenylcyclopropenone sensitization with weekly scalp DPC. Material: whole blood, obtained in connection with sensitization to the hapten diphenylcyclopropenone (DPC). Receptors originate from a woman in her twenties or thirties with alopecia areata. Some clones in this sample may be carry-over from other donors' samples.

This clonotype was detected ten times or more. DNA of the CDR3: TGCGCCAGCAGCTTGTTACAGGGAGCAGATACGCAGTATTTT. This sequence encodes CASSLLQGADTQYF. The rearrangement uses TRBV5-1 and TRBJ2-3, with D perhaps matching TRBD1 (6 bases). Trimming shortened V by 1 base and J by 4 bases, and 10 bases separated the two germline ends. CDR1 is SGHRS, CDR2 YFSETQ, per germline. The CDR3 runs 14 residues.

This clonotype was seen at least ten times. CDR3 in DNA: TGCAGCGTTGACGGGGGTACAACTAATGAAAAACTGTTTTTT. Its protein is CSVDGGTTNEKLFF. The gene calls are TRBV29-1 and TRBJ1-4; D might be TRBD1 (5 bases). The ends were cut back, 3 bases at V and 0 bases at J, with 8 bases in the middle. The germline CDR1 and CDR2 sequences are SQVTM and ANQGSEA. The CDR3 length is 14 residues.

The table lists this clonotype with many counts. The chain carries TRBV18 and TRBJ1-2; no definite D call. The V gene lost 2 bases and the J gene lost 3 bases, with 7 bases spanning the gap. Germline CDR1 is KGHSH and CDR2 is LQKENI. CDR3 length: 13 residues. The CDR3 region is CASSPGLDYGYTF. The DNA for the CDR3 is TGTGCCAGCTCACCAGGGCTCGACTATGGCTACACCTTC.

In its sample, this clonotype was seen many times. J is TRBJ1-1 and V is TRBV29-1, with TRBD1 as a possible D gene (5 bases). The germline CDR1 and CDR2 sequences are SQVTM and ANQGSEA. The CDR3 runs 12 residues. Trimming left V 6 bases short and J 3 bases short, with 11 bases between. The CDR3 sequence: CSVTGGYTEAFF. In DNA form, the CDR3 reads TGCAGCGTGACGGGGGGGTACACTGAAGCTTTCTTT.

The V gene is TRBV24-1, the J gene TRBJ1-1; 12 bases are shared with TRBD1. Germline-derived CDR1 and CDR2 are KGHDR and SFDVKD. CDR3 length: 16 amino acids. The V and J ends lost 7 bases and 5 bases, in that order; junction bases with no gene match: 10. CDR3 protein: CATRPRDRGRGTEAFF. CDR3 bases: TGTGCCACCAGACCCCGGGACAGGGGGCGAGGGACTGAAGCTTTCTTT.

This clonotype was counted a few times. This chain connects TRBV20-1 to TRBJ1-1, with TRBD1 as a possible D gene (5 bases). Deletions cut 2 bases from V and 1 base from J, with 11 bases between. The CDR3 spans 14 residues. Germline assignment: CDR1 DFQATT and CDR2 SNEGSKA (reference sequence). The CDR3 is CSARTPGQNTEAFF. The DNA of the CDR3 is TGCAGTGCTAGAACACCAGGACAGAACACTGAAGCTTTCTTT.

The rearrangement joins TRBV20-1 to TRBJ2-2; 7 nucleotides match TRBD2. Germline V lookup: CDR1 DFQATT, CDR2 SNEGSKA (reference sequence). V shed 0 bases, J shed 5 bases, and the junction held 0 bases outside the gene matches. This CDR3 region has 13 residues. CDR3 nucleotide sequence: TGCAGTGCTAGAGACGGGGGGACCGGGGAGCTGTTTTTT. Residues: CSARDGGTGELFF.

This chain links TRBV7-6 with TRBJ2-2, with 7 nucleotides matching TRBD2. CDR3 size: 15 residues. V trimming: 5 bases; J trimming: 5 bases; junction bases outside the gene matches: 8. Germline CDR1 and CDR2: SGHVS and FNYEAQ. Here the CDR3 DNA reads TGTGCCAGCAGCCCCCCGGGACTAATGACCGGGGAGCTGTTTTTT. Translating it yields CASSPPGLMTGELFF.

This clonotype was found many times. The chain is built from TRBV20-1 and TRBJ1-5, with D perhaps TRBD1 (6 bases). The germline V gene encodes CDR1 DFQATT and CDR2 SNEGSKA (reference sequence). The CDR3 consists of 13 residues. V was trimmed by 0 bases and J by 7 bases, leaving 10 bases between them. CDR3 nucleotides: TGCAGTGCTAGAGACCTCGGGGGCCAGCCCCAGCATTTT. This gives the protein CSARDLGGQPQHF.

The DNA for the CDR3 is TGCGCCAGCAGCCAAGATCATGGCATTCAGTACTTC. As protein: CASSQDHGIQYF. The V and J genes are TRBV4-3 and TRBJ2-4; D remains ambiguous. The CDR3 extends over 12 amino acids. The germline CDR1 and CDR2 sequences are LGHNA and YSLEER. V dropped 0 bases and J dropped 9 bases, with 6 bases sitting between them.

This clonotype occurred a few times. The chain is built from TRBV20-1 and TRBJ2-7; TRBD2 agrees at 8 bases. Germline V gene lookup returns CDR1 DFQATT and CDR2 SNEGSKA (reference sequence). The V segment lost 1 base and the J segment 2 bases; nucleotides outside the gene matches: 10. The CDR3 covers 16 residues. CDR3 residues: CSARVSQLAETYEQYF. In nucleotides, the CDR3 is TGCAGTGCTAGAGTATCCCAACTAGCGGAAACCTACGAGCAGTACTTC.

The chain links TRBV15 to TRBJ2-7; D gene unclear. V gave up 0 bases and J gave up 5 bases, with 11 bases separating them. The V gene's germline CDR1 is LNHNV and CDR2 YYDKDF (reference sequence). CDR3 length: 14 residues. The CDR3 is CATSRDLRNHEQYF. The CDR3 nucleotides read TGTGCCACCAGCAGAGATCTGAGGAACCACGAGCAGTACTTC. Full variable domain (remainder filled in from reference TRBV15 and TRBJ2-7): DAMVIQNPRYQVTQFGKPVTLSCSQTLNHNVMYWYQQKSSQAPKLLFHYYDKDFNNEADTPDNFQSRRPNTSFCFLDIRSPGLGDTAMYLCATSRDLRNHEQYFGPGTRLTVT.

This clonotype was seen many times. V gene TRBV13 combines with J gene TRBJ2-3; weak D call: TRBD1 (5 bases). The CDR3 runs 14 residues. V lost 0 bases, J lost 4 bases, and 8 bases lay in between. CDR1 PRHDT and CDR2 FYEKMQ come from the germline V gene (reference sequence). This CDR3 is CASSLGRVADTQYF. CDR3 nucleotides: TGTGCCAGCAGCTTAGGCAGGGTGGCAGATACGCAGTATTTT.

This clonotype was seen only a few times. The CDR3 reads CASSAGRLVNEQFF. The CDR3 DNA sequence: TGTGCCAGCAGCGCCGGCCGACTAGTCAATGAGCAGTTCTTC. This chain connects TRBV5-6 to TRBJ2-1; D perhaps matches TRBD2 (6 bases). The germline V and J ends were trimmed by 4 bases and 6 bases, with 14 bases remaining between them. CDR1 SGHDT and CDR2 YYEEEE come from the germline V gene. CDR3 length equals 14 residues.

This clonotype was observed at least ten times. The chain uses TRBV20-1 and TRBJ1-2; no clear D. This CDR3 spans 14 amino acids. CDR1 is DFQATT, CDR2 SNEGSKA, per germline (reference sequence). V lost 4 bases and J lost 6, with 18 bases in between. The CDR3 DNA reads as TGCAGTGCTACCCTCTCGGACCAGATAAATGGCTACACCTTC. Translated, it gives CSATLSDQINGYTF.

This clonotype was recorded many times. V usage is TRBV6-6 and J usage is TRBJ2-1; D unresolved. The V gene's germline CDR1 is MNHNY and CDR2 SVGAGI (reference sequence). Trimming removed 4 bases at V and 4 bases at J, with 20 bases between. The CDR3 has 17 residues. CDR3 protein: CASSLNPGSFKYNEQFF. The CDR3 coding sequence is TGTGCCAGCAGTTTGAACCCCGGCTCGTTCAAGTACAATGAGCAGTTCTTC.

This clonotype was detected many times. The chain is built from TRBV5-4 and TRBJ1-1; D uncertain. This CDR3 contains 15 residues. V shed 4 bases and J shed 0 bases, with 13 bases lying between them. The germline V gene has CDR1 SGHNT and CDR2 YYREEE (reference sequence). Here the CDR3 DNA reads TGTGCCAGCAGCCCCGGCAGGCAGCTGAACACTGAAGCTTTCTTT. Protein: CASSPGRQLNTEAFF.

This clonotype occurred many times. The chain couples TRBV7-9 to TRBJ1-3; a possible D gene is TRBD1 (6 bases). There are 15 residues in the CDR3. Germline CDR1 and CDR2: SEHNR and FQNEAQ (reference sequence). Trimming cost V 5 bases and J 6 bases, with 17 bases left between them. Here the CDR3 DNA reads TGTGCCAGCAGCCCATCGACAGGAGACCCAAACACCATATATTTT. Protein sequence: CASSPSTGDPNTIYF.

This clonotype has more than one count but fewer than ten. The V call is TRBV7-9, the J call TRBJ1-4; D gene uncertain. The CDR3 is 13 amino acids. Germline V gene data show CDR1 as SEHNR and CDR2 as FQNEAQ (reference sequence). Trimming stripped 6 bases from V and 8 bases from J, with 13 bases between. CDR3 nucleotides: TGTGCCAGCAGATTCGATCCGGCAGAAAAACTGTTTTTT. It is translated as CASRFDPAEKLFF.

This clonotype appeared a few times. CDR3: CSATGQGVVYTF. CDR3 nucleotides: TGCAGTGCTACCGGACAGGGGGTTGTCTACACCTTC. This chain uses TRBV20-1 with TRBJ1-2, with TRBD1 identical over 10 bases. Per germline, CDR1 DFQATT and CDR2 SNEGSKA (reference sequence). V gave up 4 bases and J gave up 10 bases; unmatched junction bases: 6. The CDR3 has 12 amino acids.

This clonotype came up many times. The rearrangement joins TRBV6-1 to TRBJ1-1, with TRBD1 as a possible D gene (5 bases). The V gene lost 4 bases and the J gene lost 13 bases, with 19 bases spanning the gap. Germline values: CDR1 MNHNS, CDR2 SASEGT. The CDR3 has 13 amino acids. CDR3 sequence reads: CASSANPLDTGFF. The CDR3 coding sequence is TGTGCCAGCAGTGCAAACCCCCTGGACACGGGTTTCTTT.

This chain connects TRBV28 to TRBJ2-1; 12 bases align to TRBD2. CDR3 length: 15 residues. With V trimmed by 5 bases and J by 10 bases, 9 bases remained unmatched. Germline CDR1 and CDR2: MDHEN and SYDVKM. The CDR3 sequence is CASSLRLAGVGEQFF. The CDR3 nucleotides are TGTGCCAGCAGTCTCCGACTAGCGGGAGTGGGAGAGCAGTTCTTC.

This clonotype was seen at least ten times. The chain links TRBV6-2 or TRBV6-3 to TRBJ2-5; D is uncertain. This CDR3 has 11 residues. Germline CDR1 is MNHEY and CDR2 is SVGEGT. V shed 2 bases and J shed 4 bases, with 2 bases lying between them. In DNA, the CDR3 is TGTGCCAGCAGTTACGGAGAGACCCAGTACTTC. This gives the protein CASSYGETQYF.